This T cell receptor beta chain emerged from a study of cytomegalovirus exposure and HLA in healthy donors. 13 Jbeta primers and 60 Vbeta primers were used for the PCR. Data came from immunoSEQ multiplex PCR; TCRdb stores just in-frame clones and leaves some out. The sample records about 170,000 clones, less than 90% being singletons. What was sequenced was PBMCs. The TCR originated in a boy younger than 10 in good health and CMV-seronegative.

The CDR3 nucleotides read TGTGCCAGCAGTTTGGGGGGGAGCGAGCAGTACTTC. It yields the protein CASSLGGSEQYF. The chain joins TRBV27 to TRBJ2-7; 7 nucleotides agree with TRBD2. Germline CDR1 and CDR2: MNHEY and SMNVEV (reference sequence). V lost 3 bases, J lost 6 bases, and 2 bases stayed unmatched. The CDR3 has 12 amino acids.